Here is one TCR beta chain with its context. The antigen is undetermined. Patients were ruled out by autoimmune disease history or systemic immunosuppression. This sample is drawn from a study of OX40 agonist ivuxolimab in advanced cancers. Study summary: Patient treatment consisted of intravenous ivuxolimab administration every 2 weeks at 0.01 to 10 mg/kg. Of the participants, around 43% had some prior anti-PD-1, anti-PD-L1 or anti-CTLA-4 therapy, which was allowed. Notes on the study in general: With doses of 0.1-3.0 mg/kg, partial responders showed among the lowest clonal expansion.

The table came from immunoSEQ multiplex PCR; TCRdb's copy has only in-frame clones and leaves some out. The sample lists 30,000 to 45,000 clones, about 88% seen once, with less than 4.5% in the top ten. This sequence was found in an adult with an advanced solid tumor such as melanoma, head and neck, liver or kidney cancer. The sample here was CD4+ or CD8+ T cells sorted from blood, taken in a trial of the OX40 agonist ivuxolimab.

As DNA, the CDR3 is TGTGCCACCAGCCGGACCCATAGCGGAGGTCAAGAGACCCAGTACTTC. Its protein is CATSRTHSGGQETQYF. V is TRBV15 and J is TRBJ2-5, with D possibly being TRBD2 (6 bases). CDR1 and CDR2 (germline): LNHNV, YYDKDF (reference sequence). This CDR3 is 16 amino acids long. Trimming stripped 5 bases from V and 2 bases from J, with 18 bases between.